This TCR beta chain was retrieved from a study of shared clonotypes between healthy human individuals. About the study: Each donor's CD8 memory used one plate, CD8 naive two, each CD4 subset three.

This CDR3 spans 14 amino acids. Trimming removed 5 bases from V and 5 bases from J, with 12 bases in between. Looked up from germline, CDR1 is SEHNR and CDR2 is FQNEAQ (reference sequence). Study outcomes and limitations: Compared with memory subsets, naive subsets generally had larger estimated richness.

Several immunoSEQ plates received, in even portions, the genomic DNA of each subset. Sequenced by immunoSEQ multiplex PCR; TCRdb stores in-frame clones only, minus some. The top ten clones hold around 1.1% of a sample with just over 2,000,000 clones, about 95% of them seen once. Naive CD8 cells were CD45RO-negative, positively selected for CCR7, excluding terminally differentiated effector memory CD45RA+ cells. With respect to this clone: No antigen is known for it.

The material sequenced was naive CD8+ T cells sorted from blood. The V and J genes are TRBV7-9 and TRBJ1-4; D is undetermined. This clonotype originated in a man younger than 30 in good health. The CDR3 loop is CASSLLGPNEKLFF. The CDR3 nucleotides are TGTGCCAGCAGCCTTTTAGGCCCCAATGAAAAACTGTTTTTT.